This entry describes one T cell receptor (beta chain). Antigen: not known. The data stem from a study of regulatory dendritic cells for organ transplantation. Study-wide results and limits: Memory CD8+ clonal expansion seemed more limited with regulatory than mature dendritic cells. Of resting T cell subsets, memory CD8+ had the most alloreactive clonotypes. Naive CD4+ and CD8+ repertoires were highly diverse; memory CD8+ was most oligoclonal.

The assay was immunoSEQ multiplex PCR, and TCRdb's table has in-frame clones only and misses some. The sample yields 12,000 or so clones, about 80% seen once. CFSE-labeled sorted T cells met regulatory or mature dendritic cells for around five days. FACS sorted CD4+ or CD8+ T cells into CD45RA+ naive and CD45RO+ memory. The sample taken for sequencing was naive CD4+ T cells from blood cultured with regulatory dendritic cells. Subset described: CD45RA+ naive T cells. This TCR was sampled from a human donor in good health.

CDR3 nucleotides: TGTGCCAGCTCACCGGCTAGCGGGGGACGGACCACCGGGGAGCTGTTTTTT. This encodes CASSPASGGRTTGELFF. The rearrangement joins TRBV18 to TRBJ2-2; 10 bases match TRBD2. J lost 4 bases, V lost 3 bases, and 8 bases had no gene match. Germline V CDR1 and CDR2: KGHSH, LQKENI. The CDR3 runs 17 residues.